These T cell receptor beta chains were read from a single sample in a study of blood T cell repertoires in COVID-19. The repertoire was sequenced with immunoSEQ multiplex PCR; TCRdb's copy has only in-frame clones and lacks some. The sample includes 95,000 to 100,000 clones, approximately 87% of them seen just once. The sequenced sample was peripheral blood. The receptor source for this set is a young woman with acute or convalescent COVID-19. Both conserved end residues are part of each CDR3. The D gene is left open where the match is weak. The size entry is marked missing in some rows and otherwise reads once, few, many or a size class.

TRBD1 . TRBJ1-2 TRBV3-1/TRBV3-2 CASSQSGGAGDGYTF TGTGCCAGCAGCCAATCAGGGGGCGCAGGGGATGGCTACACCTTC
. . TRBJ2-6 TRBV6-2/TRBV6-3 CASSYDTNSGANVLTF TGTGCCAGCAGTTACGACACAAACTCTGGGGCCAACGTCCTGACTTTC
. . TRBJ2-7 TRBV30 CAWSVPGGTLNEQYF TGTGCCTGGAGTGTACCAGGTGGTACTCTTAACGAGCAGTACTTC
. . TRBJ1-2 TRBV21-1 CASSKGGGAVYGYTF TGTGCCAGCAGCAAAGGGGGCGGGGCTGTCTATGGCTACACCTTC
TRBD2 . TRBJ2-7 TRBV11-2 CASSSSVAEIAGGIVVYEQYF TGTGCCAGCAGTTCCTCCGTCGCTGAAATAGCGGGGGGGATCGTAGTCTACGAGCAGTACTTC
TRBD2 many TRBJ2-2 TRBV13 CASSTRRGTSAITGELFF TGTGCCAGCAGCACCAGAAGGGGGACTAGCGCCATTACCGGGGAGCTGTTTTTT
TRBD1 . TRBJ1-1 TRBV2 CASSARQGGGTEAFF TGTGCCAGCAGTGCACGACAAGGGGGCGGCACTGAAGCTTTCTTT
TRBD1 . TRBJ2-5 TRBV27 CASSPYGTGIQETQYF TGTGCCAGCAGTCCCTATGGGACAGGGATCCAAGAGACCCAGTACTTC
. once TRBJ1-5 TRBV7-6 CASSPQYSNQPQHF TGTGCCAGCAGCCCGCAGTATAGCAATCAGCCCCAGCATTTT
TRBD1 . TRBJ1-1 TRBV28 CASSGQGVYNTEAFF TGTGCCAGCTCCGGACAGGGGGTTTATAACACTGAAGCTTTCTTT
. . TRBJ2-7 TRBV11-1 CASSLSPPSSYEQYF TGTGCCAGCAGCTTATCCCCTCCGAGCTCCTACGAGCAGTACTTC
. . TRBJ2-1 TRBV6-5 CASSINRQVGNEQFF TGTGCCAGCAGTATAAATCGACAGGTTGGGAATGAGCAGTTCTTC
. . TRBJ1-6 TRBV3-1/TRBV3-2 CASSQGQGRPSPLHF TGTGCCAGCAGCCAAGGTCAGGGGCGCCCCTCACCCCTCCACTTT
. few TRBJ2-7 TRBV2 CASSVILGRTGSYEQYF TGTGCCAGCAGTGTAATTTTGGGGCGGACCGGCTCCTACGAGCAGTACTTC
. . TRBJ2-1 TRBV29-1 CSGQGSNEQFF TGCAGCGGTCAGGGGAGCAATGAGCAGTTCTTC
TRBD1 . TRBJ1-4 TRBV5-6 CASGRGTGGEKLFF TGTGCCAGCGGACGTGGGACAGGGGGTGAAAAACTGTTTTTT
TRBD2 . TRBJ2-7 TRBV10-2 CASSEVAGGHEQYF TGCGCCAGCAGTGAGGTAGCGGGGGGCCACGAGCAGTACTTC
. once TRBJ1-2 TRBV29-1 CSVESWSYGYTF TGCAGCGTTGAATCCTGGAGCTATGGCTACACCTTC
. . TRBJ1-1 TRBV5-4 CASSLTGVTEAFF TGTGCCAGCAGCTTAACGGGGGTCACTGAAGCTTTCTTT
. . TRBJ2-2 TRBV3-1/TRBV3-2 CASSQDPLGRFGELFF TGTGCCAGCAGCCAAGACCCACTAGGGAGGTTCGGGGAGCTGTTTTTT
TRBD1 . TRBJ1-2 TRBV4-1 CASSQSRTGLAGDYGYTF TGCGCCAGCAGCCAATCCCGGACAGGCTTGGCAGGGGACTATGGCTACACCTTC
TRBD1 . TRBJ2-2 TRBV9 CASSDRDRTTGELFF TGTGCCAGCAGCGATCGGGACAGGACGACCGGGGAGCTGTTTTTT
. . TRBJ2-1 TRBV5-8 CASSLGPGTYNEQFF TGTGCCAGCAGCTTGGGACCGGGAACCTACAATGAGCAGTTCTTC
TRBD1 . TRBJ1-2 TRBV14 CASSHGTGYGYTF TGTGCCAGCAGCCACGGGACAGGTTATGGCTACACCTTC
. . TRBJ2-2 TRBV4-1 CASSPKGSTGELFF TGCGCCAGCAGCCCCAAGGGGTCCACCGGGGAGCTGTTTTTT
. few TRBJ2-3 TRBV5-1 CASSLVPRLGTDTQYF TGCGCCAGCAGCTTGGTACCCAGGTTGGGCACAGATACGCAGTATTTT
TRBD2 . TRBJ2-1 TRBV3-1/TRBV3-2 CVSSQLSGGAHEQFF TGTGTCAGCAGCCAACTTAGCGGGGGGGCCCATGAGCAGTTCTTC
. . TRBJ1-1 TRBV5-1 CASSLGGAGTEAFF TGCGCCAGCAGCTTGGGCGGGGCTGGCACTGAAGCTTTCTTT
. . TRBJ2-2 TRBV11-3 CASSKMTWPDTGELFF TGTGCCAGCAGTAAAATGACTTGGCCTGACACCGGGGAGCTGTTTTTT
. once TRBJ2-2 TRBV18 CASSPSQGNTGELFF TGTGCCAGCTCACCTTCGCAGGGCAACACCGGGGAGCTGTTTTTT
TRBD2 . TRBJ2-1 TRBV7-9 CASSWPETSGGYYNEQFF TGTGCCAGCAGCTGGCCTGAGACTAGCGGGGGTTACTACAATGAGCAGTTCTTC
. once TRBJ2-1 TRBV9 CASSGQRFYNEQFF TGTGCCAGCAGCGGGCAGCGGTTTTACAATGAGCAGTTCTTC
. few TRBJ1-1 TRBV5-1 CASSPPGGDEAFF TGCGCCAGCAGCCCTCCGGGGGGAGATGAAGCTTTCTTT
. . TRBJ2-1 TRBV3-1/TRBV3-2 CASSPPVRFEQFF TGTGCCAGCAGCCCCCCTGTGCGTTTTGAGCAGTTCTTC
TRBD1 . TRBJ2-7 TRBV30 CAWSEAGTGGVYEQYF TGTGCCTGGAGCGAAGCCGGGACAGGGGGCGTCTACGAGCAGTACTTC
. . TRBJ2-1 TRBV2 CASSKQGTLNEQFF TGTGCCAGCAGTAAACAGGGTACCCTCAATGAGCAGTTCTTC
TRBD1 . TRBJ2-6 TRBV28 CASSLGPGQALSLTF TGTGCCAGCAGTTTAGGCCCCGGACAGGCCCTCTCTCTGACTTTC